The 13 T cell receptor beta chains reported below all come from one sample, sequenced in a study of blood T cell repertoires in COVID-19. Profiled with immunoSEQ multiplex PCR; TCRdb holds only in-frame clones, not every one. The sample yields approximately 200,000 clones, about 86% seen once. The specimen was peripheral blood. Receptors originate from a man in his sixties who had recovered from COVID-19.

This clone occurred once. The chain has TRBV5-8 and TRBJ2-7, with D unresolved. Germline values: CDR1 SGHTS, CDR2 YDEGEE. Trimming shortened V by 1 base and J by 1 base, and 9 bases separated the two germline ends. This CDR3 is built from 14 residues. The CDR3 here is CASSLRLLSYEQYF. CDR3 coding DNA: TGTGCCAGCAGCTTGAGACTTCTATCCTACGAGCAGTACTTC.

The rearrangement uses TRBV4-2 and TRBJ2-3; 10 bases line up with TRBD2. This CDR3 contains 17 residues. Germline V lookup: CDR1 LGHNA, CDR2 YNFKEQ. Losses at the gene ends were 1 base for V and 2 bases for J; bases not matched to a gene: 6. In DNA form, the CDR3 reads TGTGCCAGCAGCCAAGCCCAGCGGGGGGGCCCCACAGATACGCAGTATTTT. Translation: CASSQAQRGGPTDTQYF.

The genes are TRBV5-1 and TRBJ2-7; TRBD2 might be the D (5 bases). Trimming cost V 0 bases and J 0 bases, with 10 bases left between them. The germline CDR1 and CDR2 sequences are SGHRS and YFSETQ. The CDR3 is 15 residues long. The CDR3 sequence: CASSLDWGASYEQYF. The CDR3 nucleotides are TGCGCCAGCAGCTTGGACTGGGGAGCCTCCTACGAGCAGTACTTC.

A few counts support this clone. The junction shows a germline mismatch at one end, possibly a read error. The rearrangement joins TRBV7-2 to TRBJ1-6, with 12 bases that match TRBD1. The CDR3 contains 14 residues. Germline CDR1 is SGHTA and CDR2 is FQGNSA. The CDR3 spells CGTGGPSYNSPLHF. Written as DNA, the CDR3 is TGCGGGACAGGGGGCCCCTCCTATAATTCACCCCTCCACTTT.

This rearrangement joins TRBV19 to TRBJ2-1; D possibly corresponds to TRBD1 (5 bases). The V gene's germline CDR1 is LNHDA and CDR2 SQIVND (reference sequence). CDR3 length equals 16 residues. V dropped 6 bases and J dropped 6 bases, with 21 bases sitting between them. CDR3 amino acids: CASSPPGNKGVNEQFF. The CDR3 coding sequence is TGTGCCAGTAGCCCGCCAGGGAACAAAGGAGTCAATGAGCAGTTCTTC.

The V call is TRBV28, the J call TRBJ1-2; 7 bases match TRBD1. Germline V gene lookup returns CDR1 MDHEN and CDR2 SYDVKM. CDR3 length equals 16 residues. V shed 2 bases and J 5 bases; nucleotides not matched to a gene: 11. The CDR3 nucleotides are TGTGCCAGCAGTTTAATGAATAGGGGGCTTCATTATGGCTACACCTTC. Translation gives CASSLMNRGLHYGYTF.

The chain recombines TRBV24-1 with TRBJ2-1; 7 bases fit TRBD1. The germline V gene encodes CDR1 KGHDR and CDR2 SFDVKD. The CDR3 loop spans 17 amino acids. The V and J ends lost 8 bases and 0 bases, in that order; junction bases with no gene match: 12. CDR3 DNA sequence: TGTGCCACCACCGACTTACAGGGGCCCCACTCCTACAATGAGCAGTTCTTC. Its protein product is CATTDLQGPHSYNEQFF.

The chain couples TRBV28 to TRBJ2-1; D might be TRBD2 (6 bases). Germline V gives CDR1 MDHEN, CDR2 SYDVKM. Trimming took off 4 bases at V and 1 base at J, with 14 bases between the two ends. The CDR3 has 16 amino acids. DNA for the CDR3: TGTGCCAGCAGTTCCGGGACTGCCAGATCCTACAATGAGCAGTTCTTC. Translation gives CASSSGTARSYNEQFF. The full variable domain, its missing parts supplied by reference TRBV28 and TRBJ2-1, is DVKVTQSSRYLVKRTGEKVFLECVQDMDHENMFWYRQDPGLGLRLIYFSYDVKMKEKGDIPEGYSVSREKKERFSLILESASTNQTSMYLCASSSGTARSYNEQFFGPGTRLTVL.

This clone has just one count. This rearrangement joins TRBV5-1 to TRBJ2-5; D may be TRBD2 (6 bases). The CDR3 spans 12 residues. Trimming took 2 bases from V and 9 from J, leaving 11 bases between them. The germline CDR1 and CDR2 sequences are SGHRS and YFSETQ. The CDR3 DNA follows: TGCGCCAGCAGCTTAGAGCGGGCCCCCCAGTACTTC. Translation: CASSLERAPQYF.

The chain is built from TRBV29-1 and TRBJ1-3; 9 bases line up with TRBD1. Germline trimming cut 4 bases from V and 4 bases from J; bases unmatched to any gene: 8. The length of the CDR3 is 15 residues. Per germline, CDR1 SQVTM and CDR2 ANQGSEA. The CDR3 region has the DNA TGCAGCGTTGCTCCCGGGACAGGGACGGGAAACACCATATATTTT. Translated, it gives CSVAPGTGTGNTIYF.

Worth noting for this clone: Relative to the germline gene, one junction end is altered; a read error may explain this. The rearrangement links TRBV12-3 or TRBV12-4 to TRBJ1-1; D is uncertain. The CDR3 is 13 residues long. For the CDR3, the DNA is TGTGCCAGCAGTATACAAGCGAACGCTGAAGCTTTCTTT. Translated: CASSIQANAEAFF.

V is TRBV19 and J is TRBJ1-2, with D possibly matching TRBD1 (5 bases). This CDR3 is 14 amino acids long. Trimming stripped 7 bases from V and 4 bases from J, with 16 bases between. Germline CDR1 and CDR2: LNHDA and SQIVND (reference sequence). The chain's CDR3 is CASNPQTGVYGYTF. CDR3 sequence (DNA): TGTGCCAGTAACCCCCAGACGGGGGTCTATGGCTACACCTTC.

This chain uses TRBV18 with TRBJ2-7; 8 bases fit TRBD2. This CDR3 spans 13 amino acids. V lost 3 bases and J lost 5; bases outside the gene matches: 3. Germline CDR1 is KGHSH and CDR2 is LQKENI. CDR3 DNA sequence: TGTGCCAGCTCACCCGGACTAGCCGACGAGCAGTACTTC. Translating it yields CASSPGLADEQYF.